The 17 T cell receptor beta chains below come from one sample, sequenced in a study of neoadjuvant anti-PD-1 for oral cavity cancer. Assay: immunoSEQ multiplex PCR; the TCRdb copy retains only in-frame clones and omits some. Of approximately 37,000 clones listed, about 86% are singletons. The sample here was PBMCs, taken before nivolumab (anti-PD-1) treatment. The receptors were gathered from a person aged 35-79 years with oral cavity squamous cell carcinoma.

The chain carries TRBV29-1 and TRBJ1-2; tentative D call: TRBD1 (6 bases). The CDR3 has 15 amino acids. Deletions cut 3 bases from V and 4 bases from J, with 18 bases between. Per the germline V gene, CDR1 is SQVTM and CDR2 is ANQGSEA. The CDR3 nucleotides read TGCAGCGTTGATGCCAGGACAGCGGGATTCTATGGCTACACCTTC. Translated: CSVDARTAGFYGYTF.

V and J are TRBV7-9 and TRBJ2-2; no definite D call. Germline lookup yields CDR1 SEHNR and CDR2 FQNEAQ (reference sequence). The CDR3 is 12 amino acids. V was pared by 3 bases and J by 10 bases, with 9 bases between. CDR3 coding DNA: TGTGCCAGCAGCTTCACGCCTGCGGAGCTGTTTTTT. Translation gives CASSFTPAELFF.

This chain connects TRBV9 to TRBJ2-7; 7 bases are a match to TRBD1. This CDR3 spans 14 amino acids. The V gene end was trimmed by 3 bases and the J gene end by 3 bases; junction bases not matched to a gene: 6. Germline values: CDR1 SGDLS, CDR2 YYNGEE. The CDR3 loop reads CASSDDRTGYEQYF. In nucleotides, the CDR3 is TGTGCCAGCAGCGACGATAGGACAGGCTACGAGCAGTACTTC.

This clone was seen a few times. The chain is built from TRBV7-2 and TRBJ1-6, with D perhaps matching TRBD1 (6 bases). The CDR3 runs to 14 residues. The germline V gene has CDR1 SGHTA and CDR2 FQGNSA. Between the trimmed V and J ends, which lost 6 bases and 9 bases, there was a span of 15 bases. CDR3 sequence (DNA): TGTGCCAGCAGACCACAGGGAGGGGGTTCACCCCTCCACTTT. The encoded protein is CASRPQGGGSPLHF.

This chain uses TRBV6-6 with TRBJ2-1; D might be TRBD2 (7 bases). The germline V gene has CDR1 MNHNY and CDR2 SVGAGI (reference sequence). The CDR3 covers 15 residues. Trimming pared 2 bases from V and 7 bases from J, leaving 15 bases between. In DNA form, the CDR3 reads TGTGCCAGCAGTTACACCCAGGGGAGGGTGAATGAGCAGTTCTTC. Protein sequence: CASSYTQGRVNEQFF.

The gene calls are TRBV11-3 and TRBJ1-1; maybe TRBD1 (5 bases). CDR3 length: 13 residues. Germline V gene sequence: CDR1 SGHNT, CDR2 YENEEA. V gave up 1 base and J gave up 8 bases, with 11 bases separating them. CDR3 region: CASSLGSWGEAFF. In nucleotides, the CDR3 is TGTGCCAGCAGCTTAGGTTCATGGGGGGAAGCTTTCTTT.

The chain combines TRBV29-1 with TRBJ1-2, with D possibly TRBD1 on 6 matching bases. Germline V gives CDR1 SQVTM, CDR2 ANQGSEA. The germline V and J ends were trimmed by 7 bases and 6 bases, with 18 bases remaining between them. The CDR3 contains 13 residues. The CDR3 DNA follows: TGCAGCGCCGGAAGGCAGGGGAAGGATGGCTACACCTTC. It is translated as CSAGRQGKDGYTF.

This chain links TRBV14 with TRBJ2-7; a weak D match, TRBD2 (7 bases). V was pared by 8 bases and J by 5 bases, with 22 bases between. The CDR3 covers 15 residues. Germline V lookup: CDR1 SGHDN, CDR2 FVKESK. The CDR3 DNA reads TGTGCCAGCTCCCCGTCTCGCCAGGGGAGGGACGAGCAGTACTTC. Translating gives CASSPSRQGRDEQYF.

This rearrangement joins TRBV9 to TRBJ1-4, with D possibly TRBD1 on 5 matching bases. CDR1 and CDR2 from the germline V gene are SGDLS and YYNGEE. V was cut by 0 bases and J by 7 bases, with 13 bases left in between. The CDR3 contains 15 residues. The DNA of the CDR3 is TGTGCCAGCAGCGTAGGTTCGGGGGGACCTGAAAAACTGTTTTTT. This sequence encodes CASSVGSGGPEKLFF.

Written as DNA, the CDR3 is TGTGCCAGCAGCTTACGCCCGGGACAGGGTAATTCACCCCTCCACTTT. It yields the protein CASSLRPGQGNSPLHF. The rearrangement uses TRBV11-1 and TRBJ1-6; 9 positions agree with TRBD1. The junction had 5 bases not matched to a gene; V was cut back by 2 bases and J by 6 bases. CDR1 and CDR2 (germline): SGHAT, FQDESV (reference sequence). This CDR3 contains 16 residues.

This clone was recorded once. The rearrangement uses TRBV6-6 and TRBJ1-2; D gene uncertain. V shed 5 bases and J shed 8 bases, with 15 bases lying between them. The CDR3 is made up of 13 amino acids. The germline CDR1 and CDR2 sequences are MNHNY and SVGAGI (reference sequence). CDR3 protein: CASSLGPVKGYTF. CDR3 bases: TGTGCCAGCAGTCTCGGACCGGTTAAGGGCTACACCTTC.

The V and J genes are TRBV7-9 and TRBJ2-7; no clear D gene. CDR1 and CDR2 (germline): SEHNR, FQNEAQ (reference sequence). This CDR3 has 15 residues. Trimming shortened V by 5 bases and J by 2 bases, and 16 bases separated the two germline ends. The DNA for the CDR3 is TGTGCCAGCAGCAGCCGGGCCGATATAACCTACGAGCAGTACTTC. Translation: CASSSRADITYEQYF.

The chain is built from TRBV5-6 and TRBJ2-1; D not certain. In germline, CDR1 is SGHDT, CDR2 YYEEEE. The CDR3 totals 15 residues. Trimming cost V 4 bases and J 2 bases, with 13 bases left between them. The CDR3 sequence: CASSIERQTYNEQFF. The CDR3 DNA reads TGTGCCAGCAGCATCGAGAGGCAAACCTACAATGAGCAGTTCTTC.

V and J are TRBV5-5 and TRBJ2-3; perhaps TRBD1 as D (6 bases). The CDR3 is made up of 17 amino acids. Trimming removed 4 bases at V and 1 base at J, with 19 bases between. CDR1 and CDR2 (germline): SGHKS, YYEKEE (reference sequence). The CDR3 region is CASSLWGLGEGTDTQYF. The CDR3 nucleotides read TGTGCCAGCAGCCTGTGGGGGCTTGGTGAGGGCACAGATACGCAGTATTTT.

The J gene is TRBJ1-1, the V gene TRBV29-1; D ambiguous. The germline V and J ends were trimmed by 2 bases and 1 base, with 11 bases remaining between them. There are 14 residues in the CDR3. Germline V gene lookup returns CDR1 SQVTM and CDR2 ANQGSEA. The CDR3 loop reads CSVERRRGNTEAFF. The CDR3 DNA is TGCAGCGTTGAAAGACGTCGGGGGAACACTGAAGCTTTCTTT.

The rearrangement uses TRBV2 and TRBJ2-1; TRBD1 aligns across 11 bases. V was pared by 9 bases and J by 5 bases, with 6 bases of the junction left unmatched. The CDR3 is made up of 14 amino acids. Germline assignment: CDR1 SNHLY and CDR2 FYNNEI. CDR3 in amino acids: CASRPGQGDNEQFF. Here the CDR3 DNA reads TGTGCCAGTAGGCCGGGACAGGGGGACAATGAGCAGTTCTTC.

V usage is TRBV2 and J usage is TRBJ1-2; no clear D. Trimming removed 3 bases at V and 4 bases at J, with 9 bases between. The germline gives CDR1 SNHLY, CDR2 FYNNEI. This CDR3 is built from 13 residues. The CDR3 sequence: CASSEAGGYGYTF. For the CDR3, the DNA is TGTGCCAGCAGTGAGGCGGGTGGCTATGGCTACACCTTC. The entire variable domain, with the rest obtained from reference TRBV2 and TRBJ1-2, is as follows: EPEVTQTPSHQVTQMGQEVILRCVPISNHLYFYWYRQILGQKVEFLVSFYNNEISEKSEIFDDQFSVERPDGSNFTLKIRSTKLEDSAMYFCASSEAGGYGYTFGSGTRLTVV.